The 16 T cell receptor beta chains listed next were all sequenced from one sample in a study of blood T cell repertoires in COVID-19. Assay: immunoSEQ multiplex PCR; the TCRdb copy retains only in-frame clones and omits some. The sample contains approximately 100,000 clones, about four fifths of which appear only once. What was sequenced was peripheral blood. The receptors stem from a man in his 60s with acute or convalescent COVID-19.

The V call is TRBV5-1, the J call TRBJ2-7; the D gene is possibly TRBD1 (6 bases). The CDR3 runs to 14 residues. V lost 4 bases, J lost 6 bases, and 17 bases lay in between. Germline V gene data show CDR1 as SGHRS and CDR2 as YFSETQ. The chain's CDR3 is CASSQRQDRGEQYF. CDR3 sequence (DNA): TGCGCCAGCAGCCAAAGACAGGACCGTGGCGAGCAGTACTTC.

The rearrangement links TRBV5-6 to TRBJ2-7; D uncertain. V lost 4 bases and J lost 3, with 5 bases in between. The germline gives CDR1 SGHDT, CDR2 YYEEEE. The CDR3 runs to 11 residues. In DNA, the CDR3 is TGTGCCAGCAGCCAGAACTACGAGCAGTACTTC. Translation gives CASSQNYEQYF.

The gene calls are TRBV11-2 and TRBJ1-5; TRBD1 aligns across 8 bases. The CDR3 is made up of 16 amino acids. V trimming: 5 bases; J trimming: 7 bases; junction bases outside the gene matches: 13. Looked up from germline, CDR1 is SGHAT and CDR2 is FQNNGV. The CDR3 DNA reads as TGTGCCAGCAGCCCGGGCTCAGGGGGCGCGGGACAGCCCCAGCATTTT. Translation: CASSPGSGGAGQPQHF.

The rearrangement links TRBV28 to TRBJ1-1, with D unclear. This CDR3 region has 15 residues. Trimming pared 2 bases from V and 3 bases from J, leaving 13 bases between. Germline V lookup: CDR1 MDHEN, CDR2 SYDVKM. The DNA for the CDR3 is TGTGCCAGCAGTTTAAATGCGGGAGGAGACACTGAAGCTTTCTTT. Translating it yields CASSLNAGGDTEAFF.

This chain links TRBV19 with TRBJ2-7; 8 bases line up with TRBD1. The CDR3 totals 16 residues. Per germline, CDR1 LNHDA and CDR2 SQIVND (reference sequence). Trimming took 3 bases from V and 0 from J; bases not matched to a gene: 7. CDR3 sequence (DNA): TGTGCCAGTAGTATGGATGCCGGGACAGGCTCCTACGAGCAGTACTTC. It specifies CASSMDAGTGSYEQYF. The full variable domain, its missing parts supplied by reference TRBV19 and TRBJ2-7, is DGGITQSPKYLFRKEGQNVTLSCEQNLNHDAMYWYRQDPGQGLRLIYYSQIVNDFQKGDIAEGYSVSREKKESFPLTVTSAQKNPTAFYLCASSMDAGTGSYEQYFGPGTRLTVT.

The chain joins TRBV6-5 to TRBJ2-1; maybe TRBD1 (6 bases). The germline V and J ends were trimmed by 6 bases and 4 bases, with 16 bases remaining between them. The CDR3 has 15 residues. Germline V lookup: CDR1 MNHEY, CDR2 SVGAGI. CDR3: CASSRPGDKYNEQFF. CDR3 bases: TGTGCCAGCAGCCGCCCAGGGGACAAATACAATGAGCAGTTCTTC.

The rearrangement links TRBV2 to TRBJ2-7; TRBD2 agrees at 9 bases. Trimming removed 6 bases from V and 3 bases from J; junction bases left unmatched: 0. The CDR3 contains 12 residues. The V gene's germline CDR1 is SNHLY and CDR2 FYNNEI. The CDR3, as DNA: TGTGCCAGCAGAGCGGGGGGCTACGAGCAGTACTTC. It codes for CASRAGGYEQYF.

CDR3 sequence reads: CASSLHPGQQNTEAFF. In DNA, the CDR3 is TGTGCCAGCAGCCTTCACCCGGGACAACAGAACACTGAAGCTTTCTTT. The rearrangement joins TRBV7-2 to TRBJ1-1; possible D gene TRBD1, 6 bases. The CDR3 totals 16 residues. Germline V gene data show CDR1 as SGHTA and CDR2 as FQGNSA. With 5 bases removed from V and 1 base from J, the gap between germline ends came to 17 bases. The full variable domain, its missing parts supplied by reference TRBV7-2 and TRBJ1-1, is GAGVSQSPSNKVTEKGKDVELRCDPISGHTALYWYRQSLGQGLEFLIYFQGNSAPDKSGLPSDRFSAERTGGSVSTLTIQRTQQEDSAVYLCASSLHPGQQNTEAFFGQGTRLTVV.

The V and J genes are TRBV11-2 and TRBJ2-1, with no clear D. V was trimmed by 5 bases and J by 7 bases, leaving 12 bases between them. Per germline, CDR1 SGHAT and CDR2 FQNNGV. CDR3 length equals 13 residues. The CDR3 here is CASSPQVGNEQFF. CDR3 coding DNA: TGTGCCAGCAGCCCACAAGTCGGGAATGAGCAGTTCTTC.

This rearrangement joins TRBV27 to TRBJ1-6; 8 nucleotides align to TRBD1. The CDR3 has 16 amino acids. Per germline, CDR1 MNHEY and CDR2 SMNVEV (reference sequence). V was clipped by 4 bases and J by 9 bases; unmatched bases: 11. The CDR3 nucleotides read TGTGCCAGCAGTTGGGGCCAGGGGGCGCGCGGTTCACCCCTCCACTTT. Translated: CASSWGQGARGSPLHF.

The gene calls are TRBV25-1 and TRBJ1-6; weak D call: TRBD1 (5 bases). Germline CDR1 MGHDK, CDR2 SYGVNS. Trimming left V 7 bases short and J 6 bases short, with 13 bases between. The CDR3 extends over 14 amino acids. The CDR3 DNA reads as TGTGCCAGCACTCCTCAGGGCCGTAATTCACCCCTCCACTTT. Translated, it gives CASTPQGRNSPLHF. Supplemented by reference TRBV25-1 and TRBJ1-6, the full variable domain reads EADIYQTPRYLVIGTGKKITLECSQTMGHDKMYWYQQDPGMELHLIHYSYGVNSTEKGDLSSESTVSRIRTEHFPLTLESARPSHTSQYLCASTPQGRNSPLHFGNGTRLTVT.

This chain connects TRBV19 to TRBJ1-5; D gene uncertain. From germline, CDR1 is LNHDA and CDR2 SQIVND (reference sequence). The V end was cut by 1 base, the J end by 0 bases, with 4 bases between. The CDR3 covers 14 residues. In DNA form, the CDR3 reads TGTGCCAGTAGTATAGGACATAGCAATCAGCCCCAGCATTTT. Translated, it gives CASSIGHSNQPQHF.

The V call is TRBV3-1 (or the pseudogene TRBV3-2), the J call TRBJ2-3, with 11 bases aligning to TRBD2. There are 17 residues in the CDR3. Germline CDR1 is LGHDT and CDR2 is YNNKEL (reference sequence). V trimming: 0 bases; J trimming: 5 bases; junction bases outside the gene matches: 7. The chain's CDR3 is CASSQDYTSGRGDTQYF. The CDR3 bases are TGTGCCAGCAGCCAAGATTACACTAGCGGGAGAGGAGATACGCAGTATTTT.

V and J are TRBV10-3 and TRBJ1-3; weak D call: TRBD1 (6 bases). With 5 bases removed from V and 0 bases from J, the gap between germline ends came to 8 bases. Germline V CDR1 and CDR2: ENHRY, SYGVKD. This CDR3 is 14 amino acids long. CDR3 in DNA: TGTGCCATCAGTCGACAGGCCTCTGGAAACACCATATATTTT. Amino acids: CAISRQASGNTIYF.

This chain links TRBV7-3 with TRBJ1-5; D is undetermined. Germline CDR1 and CDR2: SGHTA and FQGTGA. V was clipped by 5 bases and J by 9 bases, with 14 bases between them. This CDR3 is 13 amino acids long. The CDR3 reads CASSDYHLLPQHF. The DNA for the CDR3 is TGTGCCAGCAGCGACTACCACCTGCTGCCCCAGCATTTT.

This sequence joins TRBV9 and TRBJ1-1; no firm D call. Germline V gene data show CDR1 as SGDLS and CDR2 as YYNGEE. Trimming pared 1 base from V and 0 bases from J, leaving 4 bases between. The CDR3 has 13 amino acids. The CDR3 loop is CASSVSVNTEAFF. The CDR3, as DNA: TGTGCCAGCAGCGTAAGCGTGAACACTGAAGCTTTCTTT.